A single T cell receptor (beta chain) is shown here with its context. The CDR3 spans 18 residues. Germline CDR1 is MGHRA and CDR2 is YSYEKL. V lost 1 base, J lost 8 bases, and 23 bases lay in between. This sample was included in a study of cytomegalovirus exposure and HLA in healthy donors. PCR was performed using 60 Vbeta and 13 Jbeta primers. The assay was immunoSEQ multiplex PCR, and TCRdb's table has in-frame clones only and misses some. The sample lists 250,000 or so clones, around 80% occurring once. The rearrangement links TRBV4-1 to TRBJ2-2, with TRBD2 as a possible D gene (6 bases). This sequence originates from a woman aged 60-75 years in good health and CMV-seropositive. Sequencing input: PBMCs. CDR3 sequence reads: CASSQVISGGLALGELFF. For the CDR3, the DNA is TGCGCCAGCAGCCAAGTGATTAGCGGAGGGTTGGCGTTGGGGGAGCTGTTTTTT.